This T cell receptor beta chain was sequenced in a study of vaccination and CD4 T cells after COVID-19. Treatment indicated: approximately nine-day PBMC culture with coronavirus spike peptide pools or control peptides (ViraFEST assay). Cultured CD4+ T-cell DNA underwent Oncomine TCR Beta short-read sequencing. A single record per CDR3 protein comes from TCRdb applying MiXCR to the PCR reads. The table has 13,000 or so distinct CDR3 sequences, approximately 60% seen once. Worth noting for this clonotype: Its antigen is currently unknown.

V was shortened by 6 bases and J by 1 base, with 7 bases between the two germline ends. CDR3 length: 13 amino acids. Germline V gives CDR1 MDHEN, CDR2 SYDVKM. The sequence was obtained from a human donor who had recovered from COVID-19. The sample consisted of CD4+ T cells from blood, cultured in vitro. The rearrangement uses TRBV28 and TRBJ1-5; D call uncertain. This chain's CDR3 is CASRGRSNQPQHF. For the CDR3, the DNA is TGTGCCAGCAGGGGTAGGAGCAATCAGCCCCAGCATTTT.